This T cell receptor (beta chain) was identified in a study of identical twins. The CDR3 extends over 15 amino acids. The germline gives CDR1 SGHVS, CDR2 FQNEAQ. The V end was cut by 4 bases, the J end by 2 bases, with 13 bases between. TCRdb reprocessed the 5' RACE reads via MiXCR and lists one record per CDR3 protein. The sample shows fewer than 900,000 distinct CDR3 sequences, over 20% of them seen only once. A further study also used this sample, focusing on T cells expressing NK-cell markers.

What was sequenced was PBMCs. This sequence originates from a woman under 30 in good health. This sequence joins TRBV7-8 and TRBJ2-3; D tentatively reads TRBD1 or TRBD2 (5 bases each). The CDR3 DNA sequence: TGTGCCAGCAGCTGGGGGTACCAGTCCACAGATACGCAGTATTTT. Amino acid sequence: CASSWGYQSTDTQYF.